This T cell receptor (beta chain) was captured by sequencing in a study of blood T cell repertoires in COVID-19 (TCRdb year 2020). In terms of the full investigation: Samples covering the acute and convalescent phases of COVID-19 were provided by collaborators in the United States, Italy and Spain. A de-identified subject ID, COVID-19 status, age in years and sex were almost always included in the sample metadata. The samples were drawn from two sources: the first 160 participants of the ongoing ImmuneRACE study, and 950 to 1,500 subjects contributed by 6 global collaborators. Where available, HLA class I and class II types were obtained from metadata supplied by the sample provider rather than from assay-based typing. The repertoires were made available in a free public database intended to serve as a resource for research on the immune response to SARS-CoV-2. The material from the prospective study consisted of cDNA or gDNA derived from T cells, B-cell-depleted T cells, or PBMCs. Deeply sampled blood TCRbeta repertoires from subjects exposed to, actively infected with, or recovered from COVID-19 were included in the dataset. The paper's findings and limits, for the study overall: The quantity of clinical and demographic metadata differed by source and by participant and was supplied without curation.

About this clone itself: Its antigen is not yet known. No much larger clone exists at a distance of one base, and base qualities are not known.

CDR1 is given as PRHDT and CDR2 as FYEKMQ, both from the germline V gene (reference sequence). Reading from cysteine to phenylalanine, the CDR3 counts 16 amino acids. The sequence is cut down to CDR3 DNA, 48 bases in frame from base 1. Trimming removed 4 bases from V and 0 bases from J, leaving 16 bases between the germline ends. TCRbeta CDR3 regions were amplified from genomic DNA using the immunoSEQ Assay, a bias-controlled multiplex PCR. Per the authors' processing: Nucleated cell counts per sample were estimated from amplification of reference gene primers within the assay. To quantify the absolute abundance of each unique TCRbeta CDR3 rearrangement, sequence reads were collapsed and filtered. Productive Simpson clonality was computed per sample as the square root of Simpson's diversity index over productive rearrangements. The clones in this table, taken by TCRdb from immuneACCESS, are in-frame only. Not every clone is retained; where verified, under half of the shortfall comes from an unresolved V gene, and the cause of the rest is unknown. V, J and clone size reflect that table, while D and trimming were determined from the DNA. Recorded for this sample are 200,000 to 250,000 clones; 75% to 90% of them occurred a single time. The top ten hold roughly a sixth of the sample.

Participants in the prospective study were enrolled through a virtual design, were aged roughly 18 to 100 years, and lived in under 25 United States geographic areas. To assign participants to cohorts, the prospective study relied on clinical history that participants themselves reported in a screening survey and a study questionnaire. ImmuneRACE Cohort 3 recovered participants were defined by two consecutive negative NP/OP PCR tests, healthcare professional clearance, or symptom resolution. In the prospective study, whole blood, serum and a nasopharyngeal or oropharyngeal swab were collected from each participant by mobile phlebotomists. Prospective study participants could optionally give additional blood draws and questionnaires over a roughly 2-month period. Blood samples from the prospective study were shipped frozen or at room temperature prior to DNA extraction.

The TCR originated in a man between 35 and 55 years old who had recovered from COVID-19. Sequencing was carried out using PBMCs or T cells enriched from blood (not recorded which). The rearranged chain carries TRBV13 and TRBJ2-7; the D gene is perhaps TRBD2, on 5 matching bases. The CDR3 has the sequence CASSSRGATSSYEQYF. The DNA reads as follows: TGTGCCAGCAGCTCCCGGGGAGCCACTAGCTCCTACGAGCAGTACTTC.